Listed below are T cell receptor beta chains from one sample, sequenced in a study of tumor-infiltrating lymphocytes in oesophageal squamous cell carcinoma. TCRdb processed the PCR reads anew with MiXCR; each CDR3 protein has one entry. The table has 15,000 to 20,000 distinct CDR3 sequences, around 41% seen once. What was sequenced was normal esophageal tissue next to the tumor. The receptors stem from a female donor with esophageal squamous cell carcinoma. Each CDR3 is given with its conserved first and last residue. Each record gives: J gene, V gene, clone size, D gene, CDR3 DNA, CDR3 protein. The D gene is left open where the match is weak. Some rows mark clone size as missing; the rest say once, few, many or name a class of expanded clone.

TRBJ2-7 | TRBV6-1 | hyperexpanded | TRBD2 | TGTGCCAGCAATAGGGGACTAGCGGGAGTTGTCGAGCAGTACTTC | CASNRGLAGVVEQYF
TRBJ2-5 | TRBV7-2 | . | . | TGTGCCAGCAGCTTCGCAGGACTGCAAGAGACCCAGTACTTC | CASSFAGLQETQYF
TRBJ2-5 | TRBV11-2 | . | . | TGTGCCAGCAGCTTCTGGACGGAGCAAGAGACCCAGTACTTC | CASSFWTEQETQYF
TRBJ2-3 | TRBV6-6 | . | . | TGTGCCAGCAGTCCCACCGATAGCACAGATACGCAGTATTTT | CASSPTDSTDTQYF
TRBJ2-5 | TRBV7-3 | . | . | TGTGCCAGCAGCTTAAGGGGGGGGGCCGCGGAGACCCAGTACTTC | CASSLRGGAAETQYF
TRBJ2-1 | TRBV7-2 | . | . | TGTGCCAGCAGCCTCCGACAGGAGGGGAATGAGCAGTTCTTC | CASSLRQEGNEQFF
TRBJ2-6 | TRBV5-1 | many | . | TGCGCCAGCAGCTTGGGTCATCCTTCCTCTGGGGCCAACGTCCTGACTTTC | CASSLGHPSSGANVLTF
TRBJ1-5 | TRBV7-2 | medium-sized | TRBD1 | TGTGCCAGCAGCTTAGCCTCCGGGACAGGGCGATTAGCAGAGCAGCCCCAGCATTTT | CASSLASGTGRLAEQPQHF
TRBJ1-1 | TRBV18 | few | . | TGTGCCAGCTCATCCGGATTAACAGGGTCTTCTTCTGAAGCTTTCTTT | CASSSGLTGSSSEAFF
TRBJ2-7 | TRBV5-6 | . | . | TGTGCCAGCAGCTCCCCGACAGAGAGCTCCTACGAGCAGTACTTC | CASSSPTESSYEQYF
TRBJ2-4 | TRBV7-3 | . | TRBD2 | TGTGCCAGCAGCTTGACTAGCGGGGCTAACAATGAGCAGTACTTC | CASSLTSGANNEQYF
TRBJ2-1 | TRBV2 | many | TRBD2 | TGTGCCAGCAGTGAGAGATTAGCGGGAAGTAATGAGCAGTTCTTC | CASSERLAGSNEQFF
TRBJ2-1 | TRBV24-1 | . | . | TGTGCCACCAGTGATGCCTCAGGGAGCTCCTACAATGAGCAGTTCTTC | CATSDASGSSYNEQFF
TRBJ2-5 | TRBV7-3 | . | . | TGTGCCAGCAGCTTCGCGCCGGAAGAGACCCAGTACTTC | CASSFAPEETQYF
TRBJ2-3 | TRBV20-1 | . | . | TGCAGTGCTAGAGGGACGCGAGATACGCAGTATTTT | CSARGTRDTQYF
TRBJ2-5 | TRBV30 | few | . | TGTGCCTGGACCCGTGGGACATTGGGGGAGCAGTACTTC | CAWTRGTLGEQYF
TRBJ2-7 | TRBV5-6 | many | . | TGTGCCAGCAGCTTATTACAAGTGGACGAGCAGTACTTC | CASSLLQVDEQYF
TRBJ2-5 | TRBV7-9 | large | . | TGTGCCAGCAGCTTAGGGACGGGCCAAGAGACCCAGTACTTC | CASSLGTGQETQYF
TRBJ2-3 | TRBV7-9 | few | . | TGTGCCAGCAGCTTAGAGACAGGTTCAGATACGCAGTATTTT | CASSLETGSDTQYF
TRBJ1-5 | TRBV28 | medium-sized | . | TGTGCCAGCAGTTTAAGGACAGCCCATCAGCCCCAGCATTTT | CASSLRTAHQPQHF
TRBJ2-7 | TRBV7-4 | . | . | TGTGCCAGCAGCTCGATCCGGGGTTACGAGCAGTACTTC | CASSSIRGYEQYF
TRBJ1-3 | TRBV14 | many | . | TGTGCCAGCAGCCGCACCACCGGGCGAAGCTCTGGAAACACCATATATTTT | CASSRTTGRSSGNTIYF
TRBJ2-1 | TRBV28 | . | . | TGTGCCAGCAGTTTATTCGGGAATGAGCAGTTCTTC | CASSLFGNEQFF
TRBJ1-5 | TRBV10-3 | many | TRBD1 | TGTGCCATCAGCTCAGGACAGGGCCATCAGCCCCAGCATTTT | CAISSGQGHQPQHF
TRBJ2-5 | TRBV12-3/TRBV12-4 | few | TRBD1 | TGTGCCAGCAGTTGGGACAGGGCCGGAATTCAAGAGACCCAGTACTTC | CASSWDRAGIQETQYF
TRBJ2-5 | TRBV6-6 | . | . | TGTGCCAGCAGACAGGGTGTGGAGACCCAGTACTTC | CASRQGVETQYF
TRBJ2-1 | TRBV6-2/TRBV6-3 | . | TRBD2 | TGTGCCAGCAGTGATTTTGCGGGAGGGCCATCAGGCTCCTACAATGAGCAGTTCTTC | CASSDFAGGPSGSYNEQFF
TRBJ2-7 | TRBV7-2 | few | TRBD2 | TGTGCCAGCAGCTTAGCCCGGACTAGCGGACCCTACGAGCAGTACTTC | CASSLARTSGPYEQYF
TRBJ2-1 | TRBV7-9 | . | TRBD1 | TGTGCCAGCAGCTTGACAGGGTCGCGTAATTCACCCCTCCACTTC | CASSLTGSRNSPLHF
TRBJ1-1 | TRBV2 | many | . | TGTGCCAGCAGTGGAGGTCTTTCGAACACTGAAGCTTTCTTT | CASSGGLSNTEAFF
TRBJ1-1 | TRBV11-2 | . | . | TGTGCCAGCACCAGAGCCCCGACAGGAAACACTGAAGCTTTCTTT | CASTRAPTGNTEAFF
TRBJ2-2 | TRBV24-1 | . | TRBD1 | TGTGCCACCAGTGACCGGGGACAGGCGGGGTCGGTCACCGGGGAGCTGTTTTTT | CATSDRGQAGSVTGELFF
TRBJ2-1 | TRBV7-6 | few | . | TGTGCCAGCAGCATCTATCGCGGGGAGCAGTTCTTC | CASSIYRGEQFF
TRBJ2-3 | TRBV7-2 | once | . | TGTGCCAGCAGCCATTATACAGATACGCAGTATTTT | CASSHYTDTQYF
TRBJ2-1 | TRBV6-1 | many | TRBD2 | TGTGCCAGCACCCCCGGACTAGCGGGAATAAATGAGCAGTTCTTC | CASTPGLAGINEQFF
TRBJ2-1 | TRBV6-5 | . | . | TGTGCCAGCAGTTACCTTGGAGGGCCGCGGGATGAGCAGTTCTTC | CASSYLGGPRDEQFF
TRBJ1-3 | TRBV3-1 | . | TRBD1 | TGTGCCAGCAGCCAAGAGGACAGGGGTTTTGGAAACACCATATATTTT | CASSQEDRGFGNTIYF
TRBJ2-1 | TRBV7-2 | . | . | TGTGCCAGCAGCTTAAACCTTGGACGAAGCAATGAGCAGTTCTTC | CASSLNLGRSNEQFF
TRBJ2-7 | TRBV18 | . | . | TGTGCCAGCTCAGACAAGGGAAAAGGCTACGAGCAGTACTTC | CASSDKGKGYEQYF
TRBJ2-3 | TRBV6-8 | . | . | TGTGCCAGCAGCACGAGGCTAGCTGGCACAGATACGCAGTATTTT | CASSTRLAGTDTQYF
TRBJ2-7 | TRBV7-3 | . | . | TGTGCCAGCAGCCCCCTTGGGGGAAGGGTCTACGAGCAGTACTTC | CASSPLGGRVYEQYF
TRBJ1-2 | TRBV5-6 | few | . | TGTGCCAGCAGCTTGGACGGTTATGGCTACACCTTC | CASSLDGYGYTF
TRBJ2-5 | TRBV7-6 | . | . | TGTGCCAGCAGCTTAGGACAGATGGAGACCCAGTACTTC | CASSLGQMETQYF
TRBJ2-7 | TRBV7-2 | . | . | TGTGCCAGCAGCTTACAACTCGTCCAGGGGAACGAGCAGTACTTC | CASSLQLVQGNEQYF
TRBJ1-1 | TRBV11-3 | . | . | TGTGCCAGCAGCTTAGGGGAGAGAACTGAAGCTTTCTTT | CASSLGERTEAFF
TRBJ2-1 | TRBV6-5 | . | TRBD1 | TGTGCCAGCAGTAGACAGGGATTGATGTTGGGCAATGAGCAGTTCTTC | CASSRQGLMLGNEQFF
TRBJ2-7 | TRBV11-2 | . | TRBD2 | TGTGCCAGCAGCTTGGGACTAGCGGATCCCCGCCACGAGCAGTACTTC | CASSLGLADPRHEQYF
TRBJ2-7 | TRBV28 | many | TRBD1 | TGTGCCAGCAGTCCTGCAGGGGGCGGTGAGCAGTACTTC | CASSPAGGGEQYF
TRBJ1-1 | TRBV23-1 | many | . | TGCGCCAGCAGTCGTCATCGGGGGAGCACTGAAGCTTTCTTT | CASSRHRGSTEAFF
TRBJ2-3 | TRBV7-2 | . | TRBD2 | TGTGCCAGCAGCTCCCAGACTAGCGGGAGATGGGGCACAGATACGCAGTATTTT | CASSSQTSGRWGTDTQYF
TRBJ2-1 | TRBV11-2 | large | TRBD2 | TGTGCCAGCAGCCTAGCGGGAGAGTGGAATGAGCAGTTCTTC | CASSLAGEWNEQFF
TRBJ2-7 | TRBV12-3/TRBV12-4 | . | TRBD2 | TGTGCCAGCAGTTCACAGCGGGGGGCGACCTACAATGAGCAGTACTTC | CASSSQRGATYNEQYF
TRBJ2-1 | TRBV7-7 | many | . | TGTGCTAGCAGCTTAGAATCGGGGGAGCCCTACAATGAGCAGTTCTTC | CASSLESGEPYNEQFF
TRBJ2-7 | TRBV12-3/TRBV12-4 | large | TRBD2 | TGTGCCAGCAGTTTGTCGAGGGACTACCCGGGGGAGCAGTACTTC | CASSLSRDYPGEQYF
TRBJ2-7 | TRBV14 | many | TRBD2 | TGTGCCAGCAGCCTTGGACTAGTCCCTTCCTACGAGCAGTACTTC | CASSLGLVPSYEQYF